This T cell receptor beta chain originates from a study of T cell changes during pregnancy in multiple sclerosis. This CDR3 is built from 15 residues. V was clipped by 3 bases and J by 6 bases; unmatched bases: 3. CDR1 is SGHRS, CDR2 YFSETQ, per germline. The data were produced by immunoSEQ multiplex PCR, yet TCRdb's version contains in-frame clones alone and is incomplete. The table shows some 74,000 clones, with around 94% occurring only once. This chain connects TRBV5-1 to TRBJ2-3; 14 bases are a match to TRBD2. The sequencing here drew on peripheral blood, taken before pregnancy. This TCR was sampled from a female donor with multiple sclerosis, enrolled in a pregnancy study. CDR3 bases: TGCGCCAGCAGCTCGACTAGCGGGAGGGTGGATACGCAGTATTTT. Encoded protein: CASSSTSGRVDTQYF.